The rows below give T cell receptor beta chains drawn from one sample of a study of T-cell memory formation after mild COVID-19. TCRdb re-called the 5' RACE reads with MiXCR, one entry per CDR3 protein. Of 150,000 to 200,000 distinct CDR3 sequences in the sample, about 14% were seen once. The sample was PBMCs or a T cell subset sorted from them (not recorded which). The source of these receptors is an adult woman who had mild COVID-19 (a few samples of this study predate the infection). Cell type and time point are not known. CDR3s include the opening cysteine and the closing phenylalanine or tryptophan. D genes are given only for firm matches. Only part of the rows carry a size: once, few, many, or a class if the clone is expanded.

>.|.|TRBV18|TRBJ1-1
CASSPGGHTEAFF
TGTGCCAGCTCACCAGGGGGTCACACTGAAGCTTTCTTT
>TRBD2|.|TRBV7-9|TRBJ2-1
CASSFGRGGLGLDNEQFF
TGTGCCAGCAGCTTCGGGCGGGGGGGCCTCGGTTTAGACAATGAGCAGTTCTTC
>.|.|TRBV5-6|TRBJ2-3
CASSQVGTRLTDTQYF
TGTGCCAGCAGCCAGGTTGGGACTCGCCTCACAGATACGCAGTATTTT
>.|few|TRBV15|TRBJ2-2
CATSRDRVTGELFF
TGTGCCACCAGCAGAGATAGGGTAACCGGGGAGCTGTTTTTT
>.|few|TRBV12-3/TRBV12-4|TRBJ2-7
CASSRTDSYEQYF
TGTGCCAGCAGTAGGACGGACTCCTACGAGCAGTACTTC
>TRBD2|few|TRBV20-1|TRBJ2-3
CSATLEAGYTDTQYF
TGCAGTGCTACCCTAGAAGCGGGGTACACAGATACGCAGTATTTT
>.|many|TRBV10-3|TRBJ2-3
CAISEPASTDTQYF
TGTGCCATCAGTGAGCCAGCTAGCACAGATACGCAGTATTTT
>.|few|TRBV6-2/TRBV6-3|TRBJ2-1
CASSYSQGGYYNEQFF
TGTGCCAGCAGTTACTCGCAGGGGGGCTACTACAATGAGCAGTTCTTC
>.|many|TRBV29-1|TRBJ2-2
CSVRSQRYTGELFF
TGCAGCGTCCGGAGCCAGCGGTACACCGGGGAGCTGTTTTTT
>.|.|TRBV5-1|TRBJ2-3
CASTSRPGSADTQYF
TGCGCCAGCACCTCACGACCAGGGAGCGCGGATACGCAGTATTTT
>TRBD1|.|TRBV5-5|TRBJ1-5
CASSGRQGSNQPQHF
TGTGCCAGCAGCGGTCGACAGGGCAGCAATCAGCCCCAGCATTTT
>.|.|TRBV6-2/TRBV6-3|TRBJ1-2
CASRPGYSGVGYTF
TGTGCCAGCAGGCCAGGGTACTCAGGGGTTGGCTACACCTTC
>TRBD1|few|TRBV29-1|TRBJ2-7
CSVVPGTVSYEQYF
TGCAGCGTTGTCCCAGGGACAGTTTCCTACGAGCAGTACTTC
>TRBD2|.|TRBV24-1|TRBJ2-1
CATSDSSTSGTYNEQFF
TGTGCCACCAGTGATTCATCGACTAGCGGCACCTACAATGAGCAGTTCTTC
>TRBD1|.|TRBV5-1|TRBJ2-3
CASSFYLPGQGPDTQYF
TGCGCCAGCAGCTTCTACCTACCGGGACAGGGACCAGATACGCAGTATTTT
>.|.|TRBV6-2/TRBV6-3|TRBJ2-3
CASSRRDTDTQYF
TGTGCCAGCAGTCGGAGGGACACAGATACGCAGTATTTT
>TRBD2|few|TRBV6-5|TRBJ2-5
CASSLGGGFYQETQYF
TGTGCCAGCAGTTTGGGGGGGGGATTTTACCAAGAGACCCAGTACTTC
>TRBD1|.|TRBV15|TRBJ2-1
CATSRELGTGGRDEQFF
TGTGCCACCAGCAGAGAGTTAGGAACAGGGGGTAGGGATGAGCAGTTCTTC
>.|.|TRBV6-5|TRBJ2-1
CASSVGDNEQFF
TGTGCCAGCAGCGTCGGGGACAATGAGCAGTTCTTC
>.|few|TRBV5-5|TRBJ2-3
CASSLLRGSTDTQYF
TGTGCCAGCAGCTTGTTGAGGGGTTCCACAGATACGCAGTATTTT
>TRBD2|many|TRBV5-1|TRBJ2-7
CASSGVGTSGASYEQYF
TGCGCCAGCAGCGGGGTCGGGACTAGCGGGGCCTCCTACGAGCAGTACTTC
>.|few|TRBV5-1|TRBJ2-3
CASSLSGLTDTQYF
TGCGCCAGCAGCTTGTCAGGGTTGACAGATACGCAGTATTTT
>.|few|TRBV9|TRBJ2-5
CASSVDRPSETQYF
TGTGCCAGCAGCGTAGACAGGCCCTCGGAGACCCAGTACTTC
>TRBD1|few|TRBV3-1|TRBJ2-5
CASSPGQVGETQYF
TGTGCCAGCAGCCCGGGACAGGTAGGAGAGACCCAGTACTTC
>.|.|TRBV3-1|TRBJ2-6
CASSHIRGFSGANVLTF
TGTGCCAGCAGCCACATAAGAGGGTTCTCTGGGGCCAACGTCCTGACTTTC
>.|many|TRBV6-5|TRBJ2-7
CASSPRPDSYEQYF
TGTGCCAGCAGTCCGCGTCCGGACAGCTACGAGCAGTACTTC
>TRBD2|few|TRBV20-1|TRBJ2-7
CSARTTSGVNYEQYF
TGCAGTGCTAGAACTACTAGCGGGGTTAACTACGAGCAGTACTTC
>TRBD2|few|TRBV6-4|TRBJ2-3
CASSDLAGGFTDTQYF
TGTGCCAGCAGTGATCTAGCGGGGGGATTCACAGATACGCAGTATTTT
>.|.|TRBV7-9|TRBJ2-3
CASSLAVTDTQYF
TGTGCCAGCAGCTTAGCCGTCACAGATACGCAGTATTTT
>.|.|TRBV24-1|TRBJ2-1
CATRHRSLAYNEQFF
TGTGCCACCAGACACAGGTCCCTAGCCTACAATGAGCAGTTCTTC
>.|.|TRBV7-9|TRBJ2-6
CASSLVHSGANVLTF
TGTGCCAGCAGCTTAGTGCACTCTGGGGCCAACGTCCTGACTTTC
>.|few|TRBV18|TRBJ1-3
CASSPPLGYGNTIYF
TGTGCCAGCTCACCACCGTTGGGGTACGGAAACACCATATATTTT
>TRBD2|.|TRBV25-1|TRBJ2-1
CASSERGIAGWNEQFF
TGTGCCAGCAGTGAACGGGGAATAGCGGGATGGAATGAGCAGTTCTTC
>TRBD1|.|TRBV7-9|TRBJ2-3
CASSLAYGTGEQAVIDTQYF
TGTGCCAGCAGCTTAGCTTACGGGACAGGGGAACAGGCCGTGATAGATACGCAGTATTTT
>TRBD1|.|TRBV5-1|TRBJ2-5
CASSSGDRDEETQYF
TGCGCCAGCAGCTCGGGGGACAGGGATGAAGAGACCCAGTACTTC
>.|.|TRBV6-5|TRBJ1-5
CASSPLQVNQPQHF
TGTGCCAGCAGTCCCCTACAAGTAAATCAGCCCCAGCATTTT
>TRBD2|.|TRBV5-1|TRBJ2-7
CASSSPGVGLAGIEQYF
TGCGCCAGCAGTTCCCCTGGTGTGGGACTAGCAGGGATCGAGCAGTACTTC
>.|few|TRBV5-1|TRBJ2-3
CASSGGRGADTQYF
TGCGCCAGCAGCGGGGGGAGAGGGGCAGATACGCAGTATTTT
>TRBD2|few|TRBV20-1|TRBJ2-1
CSASRRREWGNEQFF
TGCAGTGCTAGTCGAAGGCGGGAGTGGGGCAATGAGCAGTTCTTC
>TRBD1|.|TRBV24-1|TRBJ1-1
CATSDRGSNTEAFF
TGTGCCACCAGTGACAGGGGGTCGAACACTGAAGCTTTCTTT
>.|many|TRBV5-1|TRBJ2-1
CASSGVGHGEQFF
TGCGCCAGCAGCGGTGTAGGTCACGGTGAGCAGTTCTTC
>.|.|TRBV20-1|TRBJ2-2
CSARGTINTGELFF
TGCAGTGCTAGAGGGACAATTAACACCGGGGAGCTGTTTTTT
>.|few|TRBV24-1|TRBJ1-1
CATSHGELAEAFF
TGTGCCACCAGTCATGGGGAGTTAGCTGAAGCTTTCTTT
>TRBD2|few|TRBV6-2/TRBV6-3|TRBJ2-7
CASSPPTSGRTSYEQYF
TGTGCCAGCAGTCCGCCTACGAGCGGGAGGACCTCCTACGAGCAGTACTTC
>.|.|TRBV7-9|TRBJ2-1
CASSRGAQGNEQFF
TGTGCCAGCAGCCGGGGGGCTCAGGGAAATGAGCAGTTCTTC
>TRBD1|.|TRBV5-1|TRBJ1-1
CASSSQGVLDTEAFF
TGCGCCAGCAGCTCACAGGGGGTTTTGGACACTGAAGCTTTCTTT
>.|.|TRBV12-3/TRBV12-4|TRBJ2-5
CASSEISETQYF
TGTGCCAGCAGTGAAATCTCCGAGACCCAGTACTTC